One sample yielded the 32 T cell receptor beta chains listed below, sequenced in a study of shared clonotypes between healthy human individuals. Clones were read by immunoSEQ multiplex PCR, and TCRdb kept only the in-frame ones, dropping some. The sample has roughly 640,000 clones, roughly 70% seen once; the top ten hold less than 2%. Sample: memory CD4+ T cells sorted from blood. Subset meaning: CD45RA-negative fraction. The receptors come from a woman aged 25 to 39 in good health.

As regards this clone: In the same sample, other DNA sequences code for this CDR3. The V call is TRBV5-1, the J call TRBJ2-7; tentatively, D is TRBD1 or TRBD2 (5 bases each). Per germline, CDR1 SGHRS and CDR2 YFSETQ. The V end was cut by 3 bases, the J end by 2 bases, with 9 bases between. The CDR3 sequence is 13 residues long. In nucleotides, the CDR3 is TGCGCCAGCAGCTCGGGGACGACCTACGAGCAGTACTTC. Protein product: CASSSGTTYEQYF.

V is TRBV5-1 and J is TRBJ2-1; 8 bases line up with TRBD2. After removal of 4 bases from V and 4 bases from J, the junction contained 7 bases not matched to a gene. The germline V gene encodes CDR1 SGHRS and CDR2 YFSETQ. This CDR3 comprises 15 residues. In DNA, the CDR3 is TGCGCCAGCAGCGAAACTAGCGGTCCTTACAATGAGCAGTTCTTC. Protein: CASSETSGPYNEQFF.

The genes are TRBV5-1 and TRBJ2-7, with 8 nucleotides matching TRBD2. J gave up 4 bases and V 2 bases, and 8 bases lay outside the gene matches. Germline CDR1 SGHRS, CDR2 YFSETQ. CDR3 length: 15 amino acids. The CDR3 DNA is TGCGCCAGCAGCTTCCTCAGCGGGAGTGTGTACGAGCAGTACTTC. Protein: CASSFLSGSVYEQYF.

This chain joins TRBV2 and TRBJ2-3; D gene unclear. Trimming took 5 bases from V and 6 from J, leaving 6 bases between them. This CDR3 is built from 11 residues. From germline, CDR1 is SNHLY and CDR2 FYNNEI. The CDR3 loop reads CASSYSDTQYF. The CDR3 coding sequence is TGTGCCAGCAGTTACAGTGATACGCAGTATTTT.

The chain has TRBV4-2 and TRBJ2-7, with D possibly matching TRBD2 (5 bases). The CDR3 runs 14 residues. Trimming stripped 1 base from V and 1 base from J, with 8 bases between. Germline V gene lookup returns CDR1 LGHNA and CDR2 YNFKEQ. Written as DNA, the CDR3 is TGTGCCAGCAGCCAAGCCACTAGTTCCTACGAGCAGTACTTC. Its translation: CASSQATSSYEQYF.

The chain links TRBV4-2 to TRBJ2-3, with 9 positions matching TRBD1. This CDR3 comprises 15 residues. Germline values: CDR1 LGHNA, CDR2 YNFKEQ. Losses at the gene ends were 4 bases for V and 8 bases for J; bases not matched to a gene: 10. The CDR3 spells CASSPGASTGGTQYF. As DNA, the CDR3 is TGTGCCAGCAGCCCCGGAGCCTCGACAGGGGGTACGCAGTATTTT.

The V and J genes are TRBV7-8 and TRBJ1-1, with 8 bases aligning to TRBD1. V was clipped by 3 bases and J by 5 bases; unmatched bases: 2. Germline V gene sequence: CDR1 SGHVS, CDR2 FQNEAQ. The CDR3 covers 13 residues. CDR3 coding DNA: TGTGCCAGCAGCTTTACAGGGGGGACTGAAGCTTTCTTT. Translated: CASSFTGGTEAFF.

The rearrangement links TRBV5-1 to TRBJ2-3; D possibly matches TRBD1 or TRBD2 (6 bases each). This CDR3 is 14 amino acids long. Trimming took 4 bases from V and 3 from J, leaving 12 bases between them. The germline CDR1 and CDR2 sequences are SGHRS and YFSETQ. In DNA form, the CDR3 reads TGCGCCAGCAGCCTACAGGGAGGTACAGATACGCAGTATTTT. Protein: CASSLQGGTDTQYF.

The chain is built from TRBV27 and TRBJ2-1; possible D gene TRBD2, 5 bases. This CDR3 has 15 residues. Trimming took 2 bases from V and 4 from J, leaving 12 bases between them. The germline CDR1 and CDR2 sequences are MNHEY and SMNVEV (reference sequence). The CDR3 region is CASSLPGIGYNEQFF. In DNA form, the CDR3 reads TGTGCCAGCAGTTTACCGGGAATAGGGTACAATGAGCAGTTCTTC.

The V gene is TRBV11-3, the J gene TRBJ1-1; 8 nucleotides agree with TRBD1. The germline CDR1 and CDR2 sequences are SGHNT and YENEEA. J gave up 5 bases and V 6 bases, and 5 bases lay outside the gene matches. The CDR3 is 13 amino acids. The CDR3 here is CASSFTGGTEAFF. CDR3 nucleotides: TGTGCCAGCAGTTTTACAGGGGGGACTGAAGCTTTCTTT.

The J gene is TRBJ2-5, the V gene TRBV6-1, with D possibly matching TRBD1 (6 bases). Per germline, CDR1 MNHNS and CDR2 SASEGT. CDR3 length: 14 residues. V lost 3 bases and J 2 bases, leaving 10 bases between the germline ends. The CDR3 DNA is TGTGCCAGCAGTGAGCAGGGGCGGCAAGAGACCCAGTACTTC. Its protein is CASSEQGRQETQYF.

This clone was observed at least ten times. This rearrangement joins TRBV4-1 to TRBJ2-3, with 7 bases lining up with TRBD2. V was clipped by 0 bases and J by 7 bases; unmatched bases: 7. Germline V lookup: CDR1 MGHRA, CDR2 YSYEKL. This CDR3 has 15 residues. The CDR3 protein is CASSQDLLALYTQYF. DNA for the CDR3: TGCGCCAGCAGCCAAGATCTACTAGCGTTGTATACGCAGTATTTT.

The J gene is TRBJ1-5, the V gene TRBV19; the D gene is possibly TRBD1 (5 bases). The V and J ends lost 1 base and 11 bases respectively, with 21 bases between them. This CDR3 contains 16 residues. Per germline, CDR1 LNHDA and CDR2 SQIVND (reference sequence). The CDR3 here is CASSIVSGSLQSAQHF. The CDR3 DNA follows: TGTGCCAGTAGTATAGTTTCAGGGTCCTTACAATCGGCCCAGCATTTT.

This clone showed up just once. The chain joins TRBV10-3 to TRBJ2-2; D is ambiguous. The CDR3 extends over 13 amino acids. The V gene's germline CDR1 is ENHRY and CDR2 SYGVKD. The V and J ends lost 2 bases and 3 bases respectively, with 4 bases between them. Written as DNA, the CDR3 is TGTGCCATCAGTGAGCGAGACACCGGGGAGCTGTTTTTT. As protein: CAISERDTGELFF.

The sample holds a few counts of this clone. The chain combines TRBV7-7 with TRBJ1-1; no clear D gene. V dropped 5 bases and J dropped 1 base, with 8 bases sitting between them. Per the germline V gene, CDR1 is SSHAT and CDR2 is FNYEAQ (reference sequence). The CDR3 contains 13 residues. The CDR3 DNA follows: TGTGCCAGCAGCCCCACGGCGAACACTGAAGCTTTCTTT. This encodes CASSPTANTEAFF.

The chain carries TRBV18 and TRBJ1-1, with 9 bases identical to TRBD1. The CDR3 totals 16 residues. V lost 3 bases, J lost 7 bases, and 12 bases stayed unmatched. Germline V CDR1 and CDR2: KGHSH, LQKENI. The CDR3 sequence is CASSPQILGQGHEAFF. As DNA, the CDR3 is TGTGCCAGCTCACCCCAGATTCTGGGACAGGGCCATGAAGCTTTCTTT.

This rearrangement joins TRBV6-1 to TRBJ2-1, with D possibly TRBD1 on 5 matching bases. The germline V gene encodes CDR1 MNHNS and CDR2 SASEGT. This CDR3 is built from 12 residues. The V and J ends lost 8 bases and 4 bases respectively, with 9 bases between them. CDR3 DNA: TGTGCCAGCTGGACACCTTACAATGAGCAGTTCTTC. Its protein is CASWTPYNEQFF.

The CDR3 protein is CASSFTVGYEQYF. CDR3 bases: TGTGCCAGCAGTTTCACTGTCGGGTACGAGCAGTACTTC. The chain joins TRBV28 to TRBJ2-7; the D is unclear. Trimming removed 3 bases from V and 4 bases from J, with 10 bases in between. Germline values: CDR1 MDHEN, CDR2 SYDVKM. The CDR3 length is 13 residues.

V gene TRBV5-1 combines with J gene TRBJ1-1; D is ambiguous. Germline CDR1 SGHRS, CDR2 YFSETQ. CDR3 length: 13 amino acids. The germline V and J ends were trimmed by 4 bases and 1 base, with 8 bases remaining between them. The CDR3 sequence is CASSTTKNTEAFF. The CDR3 DNA reads as TGCGCCAGCAGCACAACAAAGAACACTGAAGCTTTCTTT.

The chain joins TRBV7-2 to TRBJ1-5, with D unresolved. Between the trimmed V and J ends, which lost 0 bases and 7 bases, there was a span of 7 bases. This CDR3 has 13 residues. The germline V gene has CDR1 SGHTA and CDR2 FQGNSA. The chain's CDR3 is CASSLAPGQPQHF. The CDR3 region has the DNA TGTGCCAGCAGCTTAGCGCCGGGACAGCCCCAGCATTTT.

J is TRBJ2-3 and V is TRBV5-1; D gene uncertain. With 2 bases removed from V and 1 base from J, the gap between germline ends came to 11 bases. The CDR3 sequence is 15 residues long. Germline CDR1 and CDR2: SGHRS and YFSETQ. This chain's CDR3 is CASSFQAQRTDTQYF. DNA for the CDR3: TGCGCCAGCAGCTTCCAGGCACAACGCACAGATACGCAGTATTTT.

The chain links TRBV25-1 to TRBJ2-5; TRBD2 matches at 10 bases. The V and J ends lost 2 bases and 5 bases, in that order; junction bases with no gene match: 11. The CDR3 runs to 17 residues. Germline values: CDR1 MGHDK, CDR2 SYGVNS. CDR3 amino acids: CASSEPLAGYLLETQYF. The DNA for the CDR3 is TGTGCCAGCAGTGAACCACTAGCGGGATACCTCCTCGAGACCCAGTACTTC. Supplemented by reference TRBV25-1 and TRBJ2-5, the full variable domain reads EADIYQTPRYLVIGTGKKITLECSQTMGHDKMYWYQQDPGMELHLIHYSYGVNSTEKGDLSSESTVSRIRTEHFPLTLESARPSHTSQYLCASSEPLAGYLLETQYFGPGTRLLVL.

This chain joins TRBV19 and TRBJ1-1, with TRBD1 as a possible D gene (5 bases). Germline V gene data show CDR1 as LNHDA and CDR2 as SQIVND (reference sequence). The CDR3 is 16 residues long. Trimming pared 3 bases from V and 4 bases from J, leaving 18 bases between. In DNA form, the CDR3 reads TGTGCCAGTAGTATTGGTTCAGGGTGGAGGAGCACTGAAGCTTTCTTT. Residues: CASSIGSGWRSTEAFF.

The genes are TRBV5-1 and TRBJ2-2; D is possibly TRBD2 (5 bases). The CDR3 runs to 14 residues. The V gene lost 9 bases and the J gene lost 2 bases, with 14 bases spanning the gap. The germline V gene has CDR1 SGHRS and CDR2 YFSETQ. In DNA, the CDR3 is TGCGCCACCGCTGACTACCTCAACACCGGGGAGCTGTTTTTT. Its translation: CATADYLNTGELFF.

The chain carries TRBV6-5 and TRBJ1-2; 11 bases are shared with TRBD1. The CDR3 extends over 16 amino acids. The germline CDR1 and CDR2 sequences are MNHEY and SVGAGI. J lost 8 bases, V lost 2 bases, and 10 bases had no gene match. The CDR3 nucleotides are TGTGCCAGCAGTTACAGCAGGACAGGGGGCTCGTGGGGCTACACCTTC. Amino acid sequence: CASSYSRTGGSWGYTF.

This rearrangement joins TRBV28 to TRBJ2-6, with 7 bases identical to TRBD1. In germline, CDR1 is MDHEN, CDR2 SYDVKM. The CDR3 has 15 amino acids. V trimming: 6 bases; J trimming: 1 base; junction bases outside the gene matches: 3. CDR3 nucleotides: TGTGCCAGCAGATACAGGGGATCTGGGGCCAACGTCCTGACTTTC. Protein: CASRYRGSGANVLTF.

The gene calls are TRBV19 and TRBJ2-6; 15 bases agree with TRBD2. This CDR3 comprises 20 residues. CDR1 is LNHDA, CDR2 SQIVND, per germline (reference sequence). J lost 1 base, V lost 6 bases, and 10 bases had no gene match. Here the CDR3 DNA reads TGTGCCAGTAGATTCGGGACTAGCGGGAGGAATCGATCTGGGGCCAACGTCCTGACTTTC. The encoded protein is CASRFGTSGRNRSGANVLTF.

This clone occurred a few times. The chain combines TRBV5-4 with TRBJ1-2; D gene ambiguous. The CDR3 loop spans 14 amino acids. V was cut by 2 bases and J by 5 bases, with 13 bases left in between. Germline V CDR1 and CDR2: SGHNT, YYREEE (reference sequence). CDR3 sequence: CASSLGQEIYGYTF. CDR3 DNA: TGTGCCAGCAGCTTAGGGCAGGAGATATATGGCTACACCTTC.

This clone occurred a few times. The chain links TRBV5-8 to TRBJ2-2, with TRBD2 matching 13 bases. Trimming cost V 4 bases and J 4 bases; bases outside gene matches: 4. The germline V gene has CDR1 SGHTS and CDR2 YDEGEE. The CDR3 loop spans 16 amino acids. The CDR3, as DNA: TGTGCCAGCAGCAGGGGACTAGCGGGGATCACCGGGGAGCTGTTTTTT. Its translation is CASSRGLAGITGELFF.

The chain uses TRBV7-2 and TRBJ1-3; no definite D call. The CDR3 is 15 residues long. The germline V gene encodes CDR1 SGHTA and CDR2 FQGNSA. Trimming removed 5 bases at V and 3 bases at J, with 14 bases between. The CDR3 DNA sequence: TGTGCCAGCAGCGCGAGTTCTGGGAATGGAAACACCATATATTTT. Translated: CASSASSGNGNTIYF.

V usage is TRBV7-9 and J usage is TRBJ1-3; unclear D gene. The V and J ends lost 5 bases and 0 bases respectively, with 8 bases between them. This CDR3 comprises 14 residues. CDR1 is SEHNR and CDR2 is FQNEAQ in the germline V gene (reference sequence). As DNA, the CDR3 is TGTGCCAGCAGCGGACCGAGCTCTGGAAACACCATATATTTT. This sequence encodes CASSGPSSGNTIYF.

The V gene is TRBV7-9, the J gene TRBJ2-3, with a tentative D call TRBD1 (5 bases). The germline V gene encodes CDR1 SEHNR and CDR2 FQNEAQ (reference sequence). CDR3 length: 17 amino acids. V dropped 3 bases and J dropped 1 base, with 17 bases sitting between them. The CDR3 protein is CASSFSSQGIGTDTQYF. The CDR3 DNA reads as TGTGCCAGCAGCTTCTCGTCCCAGGGAATCGGCACAGATACGCAGTATTTT.